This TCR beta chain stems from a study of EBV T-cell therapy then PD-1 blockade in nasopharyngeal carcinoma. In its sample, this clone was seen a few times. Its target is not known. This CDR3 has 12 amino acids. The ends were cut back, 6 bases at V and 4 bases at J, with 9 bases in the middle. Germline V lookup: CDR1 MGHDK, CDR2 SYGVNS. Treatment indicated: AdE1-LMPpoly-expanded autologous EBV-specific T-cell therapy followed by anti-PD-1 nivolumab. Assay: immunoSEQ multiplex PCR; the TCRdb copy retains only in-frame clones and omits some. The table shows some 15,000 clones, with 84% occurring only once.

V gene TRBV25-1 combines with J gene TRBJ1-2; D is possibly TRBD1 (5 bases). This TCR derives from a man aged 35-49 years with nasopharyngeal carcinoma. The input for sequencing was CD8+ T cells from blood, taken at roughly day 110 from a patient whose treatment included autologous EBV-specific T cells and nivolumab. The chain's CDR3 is CASRQGLYGYTF. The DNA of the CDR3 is TGTGCCAGCAGGCAGGGTCTCTATGGCTACACCTTC.